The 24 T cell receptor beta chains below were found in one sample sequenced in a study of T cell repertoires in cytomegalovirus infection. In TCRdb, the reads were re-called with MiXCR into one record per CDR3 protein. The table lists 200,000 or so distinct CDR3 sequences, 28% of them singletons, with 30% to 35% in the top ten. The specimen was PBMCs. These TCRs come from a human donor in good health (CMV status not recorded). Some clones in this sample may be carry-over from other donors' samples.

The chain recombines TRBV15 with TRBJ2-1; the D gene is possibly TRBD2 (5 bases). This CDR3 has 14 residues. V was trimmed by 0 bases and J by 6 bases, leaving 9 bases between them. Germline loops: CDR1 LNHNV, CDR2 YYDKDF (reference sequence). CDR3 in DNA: TGTGCCACCAGCAGAGATTTGGGGAGCAATGAGCAGTTCTTC. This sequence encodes CATSRDLGSNEQFF.

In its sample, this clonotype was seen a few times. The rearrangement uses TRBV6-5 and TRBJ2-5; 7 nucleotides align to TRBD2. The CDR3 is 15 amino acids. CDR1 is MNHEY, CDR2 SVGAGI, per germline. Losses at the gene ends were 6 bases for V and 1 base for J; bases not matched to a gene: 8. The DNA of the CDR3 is TGTGCCAGCAGCCGCTTGGGGGGGACCCAAGAGACCCAGTACTTC. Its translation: CASSRLGGTQETQYF.

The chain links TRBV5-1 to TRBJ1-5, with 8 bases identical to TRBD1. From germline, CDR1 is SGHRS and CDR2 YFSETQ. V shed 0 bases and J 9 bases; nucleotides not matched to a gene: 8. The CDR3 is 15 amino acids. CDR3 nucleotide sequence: TGCGCCAGCAGCTTGGGGACAGGGAAGGGAGGGCCCCAGCATTTT. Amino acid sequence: CASSLGTGKGGPQHF.

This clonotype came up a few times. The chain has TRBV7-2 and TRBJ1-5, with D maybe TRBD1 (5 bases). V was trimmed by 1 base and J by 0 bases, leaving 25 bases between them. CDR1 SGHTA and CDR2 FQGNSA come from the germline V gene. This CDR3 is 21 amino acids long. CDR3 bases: TGTGCCAGCAGCTTAGAGGCTTCCGGGACGGCGTTTACTTATAGCAATCAGCCCCAGCATTTT. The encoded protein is CASSLEASGTAFTYSNQPQHF.

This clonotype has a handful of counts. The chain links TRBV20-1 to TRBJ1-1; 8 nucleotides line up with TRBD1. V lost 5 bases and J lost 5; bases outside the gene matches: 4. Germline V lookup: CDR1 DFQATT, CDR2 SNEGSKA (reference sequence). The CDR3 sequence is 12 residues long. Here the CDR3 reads CSAGQGGTEAFF. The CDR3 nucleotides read TGCAGTGCTGGACAGGGCGGGACTGAAGCTTTCTTT.

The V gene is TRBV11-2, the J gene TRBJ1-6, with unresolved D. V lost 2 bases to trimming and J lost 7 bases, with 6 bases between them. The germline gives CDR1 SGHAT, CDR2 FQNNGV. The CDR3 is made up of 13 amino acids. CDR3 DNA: TGTGCCAGCAGCTTATCGGGGAATTCACCCCTCCACTTT. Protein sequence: CASSLSGNSPLHF.

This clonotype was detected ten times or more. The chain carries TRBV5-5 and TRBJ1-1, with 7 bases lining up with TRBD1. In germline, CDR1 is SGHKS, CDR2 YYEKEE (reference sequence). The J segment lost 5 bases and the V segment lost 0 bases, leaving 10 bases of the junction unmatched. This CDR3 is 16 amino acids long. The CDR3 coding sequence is TGTGCCAGCAGCTTGGTTACAGGGGCCGGGGCGACTGAAGCTTTCTTT. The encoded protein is CASSLVTGAGATEAFF.

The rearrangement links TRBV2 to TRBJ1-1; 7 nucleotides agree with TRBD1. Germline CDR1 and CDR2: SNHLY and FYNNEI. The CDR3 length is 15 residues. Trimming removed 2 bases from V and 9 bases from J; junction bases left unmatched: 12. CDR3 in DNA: TGTGCCAGCAGTGAACGGCTGACGGGGGGACAGAAAGCTTTCTTT. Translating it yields CASSERLTGGQKAFF.

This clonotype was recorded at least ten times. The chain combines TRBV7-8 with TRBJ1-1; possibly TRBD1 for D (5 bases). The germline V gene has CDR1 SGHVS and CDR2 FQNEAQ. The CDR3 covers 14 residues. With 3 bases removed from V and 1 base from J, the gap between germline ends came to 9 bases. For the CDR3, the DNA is TGTGCCAGCAGCTTTGGGACTTCGAACACTGAAGCTTTCTTT. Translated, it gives CASSFGTSNTEAFF.

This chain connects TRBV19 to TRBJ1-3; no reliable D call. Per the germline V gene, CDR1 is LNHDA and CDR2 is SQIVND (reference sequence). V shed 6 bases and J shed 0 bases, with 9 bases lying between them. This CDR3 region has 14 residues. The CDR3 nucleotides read TGTGCCAGTAGGGTTACTAACTCTGGAAACACCATATATTTT. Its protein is CASRVTNSGNTIYF.

CDR3 nucleotides: TGTGCCAGCAGTGACTCCCCGCTCTCTAGCGGGGGAGGCGATACGCAGTATTTT. This translates into CASSDSPLSSGGGDTQYF. The chain recombines TRBV6-4 with TRBJ2-3; 10 bases map to TRBD2. J was trimmed by 6 bases and V by 0 bases; bases with no gene match: 12. This CDR3 is built from 18 residues. The germline CDR1 and CDR2 sequences are MRHNA and SNTAGT.

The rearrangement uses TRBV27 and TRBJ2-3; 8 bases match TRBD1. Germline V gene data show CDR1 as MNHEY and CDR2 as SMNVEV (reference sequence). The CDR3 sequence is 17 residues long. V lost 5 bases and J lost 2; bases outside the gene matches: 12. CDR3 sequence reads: CASSPPDRVDVTDTQYF. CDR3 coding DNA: TGTGCCAGCAGTCCCCCGGACAGGGTAGACGTCACAGATACGCAGTATTTT.

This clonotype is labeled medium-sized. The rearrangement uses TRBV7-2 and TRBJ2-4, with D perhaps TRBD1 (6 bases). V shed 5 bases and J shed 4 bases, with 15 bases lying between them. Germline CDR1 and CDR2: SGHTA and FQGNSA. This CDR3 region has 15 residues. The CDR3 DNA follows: TGTGCCAGCAGCCTCCGGGACACGATGAAAAACATTCAGTACTTC. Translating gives CASSLRDTMKNIQYF.

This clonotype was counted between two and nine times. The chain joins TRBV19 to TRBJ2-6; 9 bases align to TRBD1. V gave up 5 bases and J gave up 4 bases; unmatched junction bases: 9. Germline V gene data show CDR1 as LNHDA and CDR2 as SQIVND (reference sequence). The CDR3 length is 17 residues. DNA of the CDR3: TGTGCCAGTAGTCCCGGACAGGGGAGGTCCGGGGCCAACGTCCTGACTTTC. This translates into CASSPGQGRSGANVLTF.

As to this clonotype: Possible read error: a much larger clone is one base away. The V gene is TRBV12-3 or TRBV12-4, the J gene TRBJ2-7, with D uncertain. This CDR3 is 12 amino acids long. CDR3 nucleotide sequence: TGTGCCAGCAGCCTCGGTTGGCAGGAGCGGTACTTC. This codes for CASSLGWQERYF.

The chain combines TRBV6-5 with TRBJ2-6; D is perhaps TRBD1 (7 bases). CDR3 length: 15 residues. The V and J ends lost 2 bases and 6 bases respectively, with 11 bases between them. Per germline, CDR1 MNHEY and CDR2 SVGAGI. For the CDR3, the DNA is TGTGCCAGCAGTTACCAGGGGGGCCTGGCCAACGTCCTGACTTTC. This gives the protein CASSYQGGLANVLTF.

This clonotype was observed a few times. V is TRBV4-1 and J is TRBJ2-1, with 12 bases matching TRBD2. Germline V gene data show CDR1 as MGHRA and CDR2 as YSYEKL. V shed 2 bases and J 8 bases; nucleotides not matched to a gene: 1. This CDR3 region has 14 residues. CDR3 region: CASSQLAGGHEQFF. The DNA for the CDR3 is TGCGCCAGCAGCCAACTAGCGGGGGGGCATGAGCAGTTCTTC.

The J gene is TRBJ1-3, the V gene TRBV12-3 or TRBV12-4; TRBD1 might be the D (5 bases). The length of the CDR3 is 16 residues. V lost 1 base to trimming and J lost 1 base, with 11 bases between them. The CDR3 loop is CASSLEGRVSGNTIYF. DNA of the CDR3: TGTGCCAGCAGTTTAGAAGGCAGGGTATCTGGAAACACCATATATTTT.

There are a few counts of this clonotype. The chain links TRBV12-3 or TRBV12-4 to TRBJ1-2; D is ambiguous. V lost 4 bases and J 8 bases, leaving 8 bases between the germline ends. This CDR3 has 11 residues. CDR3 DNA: TGTGCCAGCAGTTCCGCTCGGGGCTACACCTTC. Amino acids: CASSSARGYTF.

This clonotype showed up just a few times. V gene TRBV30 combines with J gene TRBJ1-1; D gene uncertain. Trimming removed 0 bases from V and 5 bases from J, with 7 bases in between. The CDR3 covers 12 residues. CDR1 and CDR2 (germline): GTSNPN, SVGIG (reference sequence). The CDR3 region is CAWSVRRTEAFF. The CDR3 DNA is TGTGCCTGGAGTGTAAGGAGGACTGAAGCTTTCTTT.

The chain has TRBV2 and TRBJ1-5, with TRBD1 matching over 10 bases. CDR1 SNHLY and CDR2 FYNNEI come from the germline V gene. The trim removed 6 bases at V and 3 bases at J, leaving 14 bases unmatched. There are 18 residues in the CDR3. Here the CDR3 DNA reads TGTGCCAGCAGCCTCCTACATTCCGGGACAGGGGACAATCAGCCCCAGCATTTT. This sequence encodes CASSLLHSGTGDNQPQHF.

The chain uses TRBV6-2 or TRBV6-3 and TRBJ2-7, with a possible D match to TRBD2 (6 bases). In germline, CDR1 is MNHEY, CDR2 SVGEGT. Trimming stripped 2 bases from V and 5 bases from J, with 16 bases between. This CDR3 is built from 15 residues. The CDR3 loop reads CASSYRTWGGHEQYF. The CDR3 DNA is TGTGCCAGCAGTTACCGGACCTGGGGAGGTCACGAGCAGTACTTC.

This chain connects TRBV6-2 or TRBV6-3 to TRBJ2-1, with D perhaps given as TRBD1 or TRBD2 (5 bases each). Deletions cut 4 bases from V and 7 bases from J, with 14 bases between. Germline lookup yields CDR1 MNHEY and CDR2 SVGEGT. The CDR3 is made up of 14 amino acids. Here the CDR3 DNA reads TGTGCCAGCAGTTGGGGGACGGTAGTAAATGAGCAGTTCTTC. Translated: CASSWGTVVNEQFF.

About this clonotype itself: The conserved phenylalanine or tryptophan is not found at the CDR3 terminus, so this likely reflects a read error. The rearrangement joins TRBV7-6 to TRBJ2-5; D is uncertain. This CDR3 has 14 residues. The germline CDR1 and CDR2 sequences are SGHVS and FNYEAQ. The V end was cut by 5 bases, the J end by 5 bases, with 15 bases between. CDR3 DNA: TGTGCCAGCAGCCACCCGGTAGGAGCTGAGACCCAGTACTCC. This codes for CASSHPVGAETQYS.